A selection of T cell receptor beta chains follows, all from one sample in a study of CD8 T cells in Susac syndrome. TCRdb reprocessed the immunoSEQ multiplex PCR reads with MiXCR, giving one entry per CDR3 protein. The profile covers 80,000 or so distinct CDR3 sequences, with just over 90% appearing a single time and about 0.53% taken by the ten largest. Sequenced input: CD4+ T cells from PBMCs. The receptors shown here come from a human donor with Susac syndrome. CDR3s include the opening cysteine and the closing phenylalanine or tryptophan. A D gene is named only where the DNA matches it firmly. Only some rows state a clone size, as once, few, many or a class for expanded clones.

abundance | j_gene | d_gene | v_gene | CDR3aa | CDR3nt
- | TRBJ1-3 | - | TRBV7-9 | CASSFTGRNTIYF | TGTGCCAGCAGCTTTACAGGGAGAAACACCATATATTTT
- | TRBJ1-6 | - | TRBV20-1 | CSASENRANSPLHF | TGCAGTGCTAGTGAGAACAGGGCCAATTCACCCCTCCACTTT
- | TRBJ2-2 | - | TRBV7-8 | CASSPIGELFF | TGTGCCAGCAGCCCTATCGGGGAGCTGTTTTTT
- | TRBJ1-5 | - | TRBV6-2/TRBV6-3 | CASPGGQPQHF | TGTGCCAGCCCGGGGGGTCAGCCCCAGCATTTT
once | TRBJ1-1 | - | TRBV14 | CASSRGFTNTEAFF | TGTGCCAGCAGCCGGGGGTTTACGAACACTGAAGCTTTCTTT
- | TRBJ2-1 | - | TRBV20-1 | CSAPDPNEQFF | TGCAGTGCTCCGGACCCTAATGAGCAGTTCTTC
- | TRBJ2-5 | - | TRBV6-1 | CASSGARSLQETQYF | TGTGCCAGCAGTGGGGCCAGGAGCCTCCAAGAGACCCAGTACTTC
- | TRBJ1-5 | TRBD1 | TRBV6-2/TRBV6-3 | CASWPGQGFSGYQPQHF | TGTGCCAGCTGGCCGGGACAGGGGTTTTCAGGGTATCAGCCCCAGCATTTT
- | TRBJ1-1 | - | TRBV5-5 | CASSWEQGATEAFF | TGTGCCAGCAGCTGGGAACAGGGAGCCACTGAAGCTTTCTTT
- | TRBJ2-3 | TRBD2 | TRBV28 | CASSPAGLAAGADTQYF | TGTGCCAGCAGCCCCGCGGGACTAGCAGCCGGGGCAGATACGCAGTATTTT
- | TRBJ1-3 | - | TRBV29-1 | CSADLGGGGNTIYF | TGCAGCGCCGACCTGGGGGGAGGTGGAAACACCATATATTTT
- | TRBJ2-7 | TRBD2 | TRBV4-3 | CASSRIAGVADEQYF | TGCGCCAGCAGCCGGATAGCGGGGGTGGCGGACGAGCAGTACTTC
- | TRBJ1-3 | - | TRBV15 | CATSRDGRGAGNTIYF | TGTGCCACCAGCAGAGATGGAAGGGGAGCTGGAAACACCATATATTTT
- | TRBJ1-5 | - | TRBV18 | CASSLRGGFQPQHF | TGTGCCAGCTCACTACGGGGCGGGTTTCAGCCCCAGCATTTT
- | TRBJ2-7 | - | TRBV12-3/TRBV12-4 | CASSIKGTYEQYF | TGTGCCAGCAGTATTAAGGGGACCTACGAGCAGTACTTC
- | TRBJ1-2 | TRBD1 | TRBV3-1 | CASSQGQGLGYTF | TGTGCCAGCAGCCAGGGACAGGGACTCGGCTACACCTTC
- | TRBJ2-7 | TRBD2 | TRBV27 | CASSSAIGTSGRRKFEQYF | TGTGCCAGCAGTTCTGCTATCGGGACTAGCGGGCGAAGGAAATTCGAGCAGTACTTC
once | TRBJ1-6 | - | TRBV2 | CASRPGQTNSPLHF | TGTGCCAGCAGGCCGGGACAAACAAATTCACCCCTCCACTTT
- | TRBJ2-1 | - | TRBV18 | CASSPPEGGSTPSQFF | TGTGCCAGCTCACCACCCGAGGGGGGAAGTACTCCGTCGCAGTTCTTC
- | TRBJ2-7 | - | TRBV9 | CASSVSPTPTYEQYF | TGTGCCAGCAGCGTAAGCCCAACCCCAACCTACGAGCAGTACTTC
- | TRBJ2-7 | - | TRBV3-1 | CASSQGVPGEQYF | TGTGCCAGCAGCCAAGGTGTCCCCGGGGAGCAGTACTTC
- | TRBJ2-1 | - | TRBV6-6 | CASSYEYNEQFF | TGTGCCAGCAGTTACGAGTACAATGAGCAGTTCTTC
once | TRBJ2-5 | TRBD1 | TRBV2 | CASSFADRRKETQYF | TGTGCCAGCAGCTTCGCGGACAGGCGAAAAGAGACCCAGTACTTC
- | TRBJ1-4 | - | TRBV19 | CASSISGGMKNSELFF | TGTGCCAGTAGTATCTCCGGAGGAATGAAAAATAGTGAACTGTTTTTT
- | TRBJ2-5 | TRBD2 | TRBV4-2 | CASSRAGTSGGEQETQYF | TGTGCCAGCAGCCGAGCGGGGACTAGCGGGGGGGAACAAGAGACCCAGTACTTC
- | TRBJ2-7 | TRBD1 | TRBV6-1 | CATQTLTGGNSYEQYF | TGTGCCACCCAAACATTGACAGGGGGCAACTCCTACGAGCAGTACTTC
- | TRBJ1-5 | - | TRBV7-3 | CASSLTRGQPQHF | TGTGCCAGCAGCCTCACACGGGGGCAGCCCCAGCATTTT
- | TRBJ1-2 | TRBD1 | TRBV4-1 | CASSQRGDRGHDGYTF | TGCGCCAGCAGCCAAAGGGGGGACAGGGGGCATGATGGCTACACCTTC
- | TRBJ2-2 | TRBD2 | TRBV12-5 | CASGYIIPGGTGELFF | TGTGCTAGTGGTTATATAATCCCGGGAGGAACCGGGGAGCTGTTTTTT
- | TRBJ1-2 | - | TRBV24-1 | CATSDAGRYQNYGYTF | TGTGCCACCAGTGATGCGGGACGGTACCAAAACTATGGCTACACCTTC
- | TRBJ2-1 | - | TRBV6-2/TRBV6-3 | CASSPLPIALDEQFF | TGTGCCAGCAGTCCCCTCCCCATTGCACTAGATGAGCAGTTCTTC
- | TRBJ1-2 | - | TRBV20-1 | CSARGGTDYGYTF | TGCAGTGCTAGAGGAGGGACCGACTATGGCTACACCTTC
- | TRBJ2-7 | - | TRBV20-1 | CSAITPSYEQYF | TGCAGTGCTATTACCCCCTCCTACGAGCAGTACTTC
- | TRBJ2-1 | - | TRBV13 | CASSLEGSEQFF | TGTGCCAGCAGCCTGGAGGGGAGTGAGCAGTTCTTC
- | TRBJ2-3 | - | TRBV7-3 | CASSFNPGLNTDTQYF | TGTGCCAGCAGCTTCAACCCGGGACTTAACACAGATACGCAGTATTTT
- | TRBJ2-1 | TRBD2 | TRBV20-1 | CSARTSGRSNEQFF | TGCAGTGCTCGCACTAGCGGGAGGTCTAATGAGCAGTTCTTC
- | TRBJ1-3 | - | TRBV23-1 | CASSQRDKGNTIYF | TGCGCCAGCAGTCAACGGGACAAAGGAAACACCATATATTTT
- | TRBJ1-5 | - | TRBV28 | CASTLGGAASKPQHF | TGTGCCAGCACCTTAGGTGGGGCAGCTAGTAAGCCCCAGCATTTT
- | TRBJ1-6 | TRBD1 | TRBV7-2 | CASSGYTAGTANSPLHF | TGTGCCAGCAGCGGATACACCGCCGGGACAGCTAATTCACCCCTCCACTTT
- | TRBJ2-2 | - | TRBV5-1 | CASSLLVSSGELFF | TGCGCCAGCAGCTTACTAGTATCCTCCGGGGAGCTGTTTTTT
- | TRBJ2-1 | TRBD1 | TRBV11-2 | CASTHQGAGGYNEQFF | TGTGCCAGCACCCATCAAGGGGCAGGGGGCTACAATGAGCAGTTCTTC
- | TRBJ1-2 | - | TRBV29-1 | CSVAPLLRDAGYTF | TGCAGCGTGGCACCACTCCTCAGGGATGCTGGCTACACCTTC
- | TRBJ2-3 | - | TRBV9 | CASSPRRGGSTDTQYF | TGTGCCAGCAGCCCTCGGAGGGGGGGATCCACAGATACGCAGTATTTT
- | TRBJ2-1 | - | TRBV3-1 | CASSPDGRKPFF | TGTGCCAGCAGCCCGGACGGGCGTAAACCGTTCTTC
- | TRBJ2-3 | TRBD2 | TRBV5-6 | CASTAGLAGGPVDTQYF | TGTGCCAGCACCGCGGGGCTAGCGGGGGGGCCCGTAGATACGCAGTATTTT
- | TRBJ1-2 | - | TRBV7-2 | CANRYVSFNYGYTF | TGTGCCAACCGTTACGTCAGCTTTAACTATGGCTACACCTTC
- | TRBJ2-5 | - | TRBV7-2 | CASSPPGGTQYF | TGTGCCAGCAGCCCCCCAGGAGGGACCCAGTACTTC
- | TRBJ2-1 | TRBD1 | TRBV7-9 | CASSLGQGNYNEQFF | TGTGCCAGCAGCTTGGGACAGGGTAACTACAATGAGCAGTTCTTC
once | TRBJ2-4 | - | TRBV6-2/TRBV6-3 | CASSWGRPLAKNIQYF | TGTGCCAGCAGTTGGGGGAGACCCCTAGCCAAAAACATTCAGTACTTC
- | TRBJ1-1 | - | TRBV5-6 | CASTFGRVGGTEAFF | TGTGCCAGCACCTTCGGCAGGGTGGGAGGGACTGAAGCTTTCTTT
- | TRBJ2-1 | TRBD1 | TRBV12-3/TRBV12-4 | CASPGTGYNEQFF | TGTGCCAGCCCCGGGACAGGCTACAATGAGCAGTTCTTC
- | TRBJ2-1 | TRBD2 | TRBV20-1 | CSARDISGSPGEQFF | TGCAGTGCTAGAGATATTAGCGGGAGTCCCGGTGAGCAGTTCTTC
once | TRBJ2-7 | - | TRBV2 | CASSRTPWAGEDEQYF | TGTGCCAGCAGTAGAACCCCCTGGGCCGGGGAGGACGAGCAGTACTTC
- | TRBJ2-1 | TRBD1 | TRBV30 | CAWSDRELYNEQFF | TGTGCCTGGAGCGACAGGGAGCTCTACAATGAGCAGTTCTTC
- | TRBJ2-7 | - | TRBV20-1 | CSAIGVGLNEQYF | TGCAGTGCTATAGGGGTGGGGTTGAACGAGCAGTACTTC
- | TRBJ1-1 | TRBD1 | TRBV28 | CASWGQGNRAFF | TGTGCCAGCTGGGGACAGGGGAACCGCGCTTTCTTT
- | TRBJ2-1 | TRBD2 | TRBV2 | CAIPSGRPDNEQFF | TGTGCCATCCCTAGCGGGAGACCCGACAATGAGCAGTTCTTC
- | TRBJ2-3 | TRBD2 | TRBV13 | CASSLFRSGRNTDTQYF | TGTGCCAGCAGCTTATTCAGAAGCGGGAGGAACACAGATACGCAGTATTTT
- | TRBJ1-2 | - | TRBV7-2 | CASSHNVAGNYGYTF | TGTGCCAGCAGCCATAATGTAGCAGGGAACTATGGCTACACCTTC